The TCR beta chain described here comes from a study of radiotherapy plus CTLA-4 blockade in lung cancer. Study overall: Objective responses were recorded in about 18% of patients, with disease control recorded in 25% to 40%.

TCRdb's table, derived via immunoSEQ multiplex PCR, lists solely in-frame clones and lacks some. The sample yields tens of thousands of clones, more than 70% seen once. The CDR3 runs 14 residues. After removal of 6 bases from V and 0 bases from J, the junction contained 1 base not matched to a gene. Germline CDR1 reads ENHRY; CDR2 reads SYGVKD. Focal radiation was given together with CTLA-4 blockade (ipilimumab) to patients with chemo-refractory metastatic non-small-cell lung cancer. General observations from the study: Clones of tumor-derived TCRs expanded in blood after radiotherapy plus ipilimumab. Reported findings show early blood T cell clone dynamics, with interferon-beta, best predicted response.

Comment on this clone: Its target is unknown.

The chain links TRBV10-3 to TRBJ1-4; 7 bases are shared with TRBD1. The sequencing used peripheral blood, collected from a patient treated with radiotherapy plus ipilimumab. This clonotype was obtained from a human donor with non-small cell lung cancer whose response to radiotherapy plus ipilimumab could not be evaluated. Written as DNA, the CDR3 is TGTGCCATCAGCAGGGGGGCAACTAATGAAAAACTGTTTTTT. Residues: CAISRGATNEKLFF.